This TCR beta chain is from a study of blood T cell repertoires in COVID-19. Turning to the study itself: Sites across the United States, Italy and Spain contributed samples from acute and convalescent COVID-19.

The CDR3 length is 14 residues. The V end was cut by 6 bases, the J end by 8 bases, with 18 bases between. Germline CDR1 reads LGHDT; CDR2 reads YNNKEL (reference sequence). Method: immunoSEQ multiplex PCR; TCRdb's copy keeps in-frame clones and lacks some. The data contain hundreds of thousands of clones, 85% to 90% of them seen just once; the ten biggest clones take up 1.1%. Material: PBMCs or T cells enriched from blood (not recorded which). The TCR sequence derives from a man aged 25-45 years who had recovered from COVID-19. The chain couples TRBV3-1 (or the pseudogene TRBV3-2) to TRBJ2-3, with D tentatively TRBD2 (6 bases). CDR3: CASRPGAGSSTQYF. The CDR3 bases are TGTGCCAGCAGGCCTGGGGCGGGGTCGAGTACGCAGTATTTT.